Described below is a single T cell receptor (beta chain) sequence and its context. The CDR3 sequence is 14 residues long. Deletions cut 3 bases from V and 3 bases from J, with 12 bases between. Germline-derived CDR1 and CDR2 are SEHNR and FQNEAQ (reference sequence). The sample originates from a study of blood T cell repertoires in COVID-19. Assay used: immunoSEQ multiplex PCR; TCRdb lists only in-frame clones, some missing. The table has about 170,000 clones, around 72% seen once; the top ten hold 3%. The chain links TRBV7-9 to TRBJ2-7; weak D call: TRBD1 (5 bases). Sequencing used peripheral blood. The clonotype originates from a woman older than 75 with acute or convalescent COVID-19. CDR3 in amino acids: CASSFPGLNYEQYF. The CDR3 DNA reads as TGTGCCAGCAGCTTCCCAGGGCTCAACTACGAGCAGTACTTC.